The T cell receptor beta chain under discussion was sequenced for a study of PD-1 blockade in classical Hodgkin lymphoma. Study results and caveats: Complete responders started with a diversity level that resembled newly diagnosed patients at baseline. A reduction in baseline TCR diversity was reportedly seen in newly diagnosed patients relative to healthy donors.

The patients all showed relapse after autologous stem cell transplantation, while their brentuximab vedotin exposure varied. Germline lookup yields CDR1 SGHDN and CDR2 FVKESK. CDR3 size: 14 residues. Trimming took 1 base from V and 2 from J, leaving 9 bases between them. About this clone: Its antigen remains unknown.

Profiled with immunoSEQ multiplex PCR; TCRdb holds only in-frame clones, not every one. The sample consists of 100,000 to 120,000 clones, 70% to 90% of them appearing once. This receptor was taken from a human donor with classical Hodgkin lymphoma. J is TRBJ2-7 and V is TRBV14; possibly TRBD1 for D (5 bases). Sample: peripheral blood mononuclear cells (PBMCs), taken before the second cycle of nivolumab. This chain's CDR3 is CASSQGQLPYEQYF. CDR3 coding DNA: TGTGCCAGCAGCCAAGGACAGCTCCCCTACGAGCAGTACTTC.